Reported below is one T cell receptor beta chain. The data were taken from a study of blood T cell repertoires in COVID-19. Study in general: Researchers got acute and convalescent COVID-19 samples from the United States, Italy and Spain. In each case, the material was cDNA or gDNA derived from T cells, B-cell-depleted T cells, or PBMCs.

In the original analysis: Reference gene primer amplification gave estimated nucleated cell counts. Libraries were prepared by immunoSEQ multiplex PCR; TCRdb keeps only in-frame clonotypes and omits some of them. The D gene and trimming were derived from the DNA, and the V and J assignments and clone size from that table. The data show approximately 200,000 clones, less than 90% seen once. Germline assignment: CDR1 KGHDR and CDR2 SFDVKD. The CDR3 is 12 residues long. V was cut by 5 bases and J by 0 bases, with 3 bases left in between. V gene TRBV24-1 combines with J gene TRBJ1-2; D gene uncertain. The clonotype originates from a man aged 40-49 years with active or convalescent COVID-19. Material: peripheral blood. The CDR3: CATSAANYGYTF. CDR3 bases: TGTGCCACCAGTGCGGCTAACTATGGCTACACCTTC.